Below, 14 T cell receptor beta chains from the same sample are listed, as sequenced in a study of response to subunit inactivated influenza vaccine. TCRdb analysed the RT-PCR reads with MiXCR anew, one entry per CDR3 protein. The table records 600,000 to 700,000 distinct CDR3 sequences, approximately 14% of them present only once. Specimen: PBMCs from blood, collected around two weeks before vaccination. The receptor set was obtained from a man aged 45-65 years who received an inactivated influenza vaccine.

V is TRBV20-1 and J is TRBJ1-2; 10 bases are a match to TRBD1. The CDR3 runs to 16 residues. V was pared by 3 bases and J by 6 bases, with 13 bases of the junction left unmatched. Germline V gene data show CDR1 as DFQATT and CDR2 as SNEGSKA (reference sequence). This CDR3 reads CSASSGTGVSLNGYTF. The CDR3 nucleotides are TGCAGTGCTAGTTCCGGGACAGGGGTTTCTCTTAATGGCTACACCTTC.

This clonotype was detected a few times. The V gene is TRBV3-1, the J gene TRBJ2-2; TRBD1 aligns across 8 bases. CDR3 length: 14 amino acids. Germline CDR1 is LGHDT and CDR2 is YNNKEL (reference sequence). The J segment lost 3 bases and the V segment lost 5 bases, leaving 2 bases of the junction unmatched. The CDR3 protein is CASSWDRHTGELFF. Here the CDR3 DNA reads TGTGCCAGCAGCTGGGACAGGCACACCGGGGAGCTGTTTTTT.

The V and J genes are TRBV12-3 or TRBV12-4 and TRBJ2-3; 8 bases match TRBD2. Unmatched junction bases numbered 7, after V lost 2 bases and J lost 6 bases. CDR3 length: 15 amino acids. The CDR3 region has the DNA TGTGCCAGCAGTTTAAGATCGGGGGGGGCGGATACGCAGTATTTT. Translated: CASSLRSGGADTQYF.

This clonotype was counted only a few times. This chain joins TRBV7-8 and TRBJ1-2, with D hard to call. CDR1 and CDR2 (germline): SGHVS, FQNEAQ. V gave up 1 base and J gave up 4 bases, with 10 bases separating them. This CDR3 has 14 amino acids. The CDR3 DNA reads TGTGCCAGCAGCTTAGAGAGGTTCTCCTATGGCTACACCTTC. The encoded protein is CASSLERFSYGYTF.

This clonotype has a handful of counts. The CDR3 DNA sequence: TGTGCCACCAGCAGAGATATGCCCGGCGGGGGGTACACAGATACGCAGTATTTT. Protein: CATSRDMPGGGYTDTQYF. The chain links TRBV15 to TRBJ2-3, with 8 positions matching TRBD2. The ends lost 0 bases at V and 2 bases at J; junction bases unmatched: 10. CDR1 is LNHNV, CDR2 YYDKDF, per germline (reference sequence). There are 18 residues in the CDR3. Full variable domain (rest looked up from reference TRBV15 and TRBJ2-3): DAMVIQNPRYQVTQFGKPVTLSCSQTLNHNVMYWYQQKSSQAPKLLFHYYDKDFNNEADTPDNFQSRRPNTSFCFLDIRSPGLGDTAMYLCATSRDMPGGGYTDTQYFGPGTRLTVL.

There are a few counts of this clonotype. This chain uses TRBV25-1 with TRBJ1-2, with no clear D. Germline CDR1 reads MGHDK; CDR2 reads SYGVNS. Trimming left V 5 bases short and J 5 bases short, with 21 bases between. The CDR3 runs to 16 residues. The CDR3 nucleotides read TGTGCCAGCAGTCGTGCCCGGTCCTCCGGCGAGTATGGCTACACCTTC. This sequence encodes CASSRARSSGEYGYTF.

The CDR3: CASSEGHPTDTQYF. The DNA for the CDR3 is TGTGCCAGCAGTGAAGGACACCCCACAGATACGCAGTATTTT. The J gene is TRBJ2-3, the V gene TRBV12-3 or TRBV12-4; D is perhaps TRBD1 (5 bases). The CDR3 contains 14 residues. The ends were cut back, 5 bases at V and 2 bases at J, with 11 bases in the middle.

This clonotype came up a few times. The chain links TRBV6-1 to TRBJ2-1, with TRBD2 matching over 8 bases. This CDR3 has 16 residues. The trim removed 7 bases at V and 7 bases at J, leaving 15 bases unmatched. CDR1 MNHNS and CDR2 SASEGT come from the germline V gene. The CDR3 nucleotides read TGTGCCAGCACCCTCAAGGGTCGGGAGGGGCTTAATGAGCAGTTCTTC. Translating gives CASTLKGREGLNEQFF.

The gene calls are TRBV12-3 or TRBV12-4 and TRBJ1-6, with 7 bases matching TRBD1. CDR3 length: 15 residues. V lost 1 base to trimming and J lost 7 bases; unmatched junction nucleotides: 4. In nucleotides, the CDR3 is TGTGCCAGCAGTTTAGGGACAGGCCACAATTCACCCCTCCACTTT. This sequence encodes CASSLGTGHNSPLHF.

This clonotype was seen ten or more times. J is TRBJ2-5 and V is TRBV10-2; 13 bases are shared with TRBD2. The trim removed 4 bases at V and 4 bases at J, leaving 3 bases unmatched. The CDR3 is 15 residues long. CDR1 is WSHSY, CDR2 SAAADI, per germline. The CDR3 region is CASSAGLAGAETQYF. In DNA form, the CDR3 reads TGCGCCAGCAGTGCAGGACTAGCGGGAGCAGAGACCCAGTACTTC.

This clonotype has just a few counts. The V and J genes are TRBV20-1 and TRBJ2-7; D is perhaps TRBD2 (5 bases). CDR3 length: 14 amino acids. The germline gives CDR1 DFQATT, CDR2 SNEGSKA (reference sequence). V lost 7 bases and J 4 bases, leaving 20 bases between the germline ends. CDR3 sequence reads: CSGSDEGVGYEQYF. Written as DNA, the CDR3 is TGCAGTGGCTCAGACGAGGGAGTAGGGTACGAGCAGTACTTC.

This clonotype was seen a handful of times. The chain is built from TRBV5-5 and TRBJ1-6; D is perhaps TRBD1 (6 bases). From germline, CDR1 is SGHKS and CDR2 YYEKEE (reference sequence). Trimming took 5 bases from V and 0 from J, leaving 12 bases between them. This CDR3 is 16 amino acids long. Written as DNA, the CDR3 is TGTGCCAGCAGTCGGACAGATAACTCCTATAATTCACCCCTCCACTTT. This sequence encodes CASSRTDNSYNSPLHF.

This clonotype came up a few times. The chain links TRBV6-5 to TRBJ2-7; 11 bases are shared with TRBD1. J was trimmed by 5 bases and V by 0 bases; bases with no gene match: 6. CDR1 and CDR2 from the germline V gene are MNHEY and SVGAGI. CDR3 length: 16 residues. CDR3 coding DNA: TGTGCCAGCAGTTACTCGAAGGACAGGGGGCACAACGAGCAGTACTTC. Translated: CASSYSKDRGHNEQYF.

This clonotype was seen more than once but under ten times. This chain joins TRBV4-1 and TRBJ2-5; 9 bases agree with TRBD1. V lost 1 base, J lost 6 bases, and 9 bases stayed unmatched. CDR1 and CDR2 (germline): MGHRA, YSYEKL. The length of the CDR3 is 16 residues. CDR3 nucleotides: TGCGCCAGCAGCCAAGGATCCGGGACAGGGCAGAAGACCCAGTACTTC. Protein: CASSQGSGTGQKTQYF.